This T cell receptor (beta chain) was obtained from a study of blood T cells in healthy people across ages. Whole-study results and caveats: Measured against age, TCR beta diversity per million T cells decreased in a roughly linear manner. In these data, TCR beta diversity tracked strongly with naive T cell percentage. Since the PBMCs were unsorted, naive and antigen-experienced cells could not be conclusively compared.

As concerns this clonotype: As yet, its antigen is unknown.

CDR3 length: 13 amino acids. Per germline, CDR1 SQVTM and CDR2 ANQGSEA. Deletions cut 4 bases from V and 3 bases from J, with 13 bases between. Primers used in a second PCR of about 7 to 11 cycles were a sample-barcoded 5' primer and a J-beta primer mix. MiXCR, run by TCRdb on the 5' RACE reads, gives a single entry per CDR3 protein. The sample has hundreds of thousands of distinct CDR3 sequences, 21% seen once. Total RNA was isolated from each sample in quantities of at least 6 micrograms. The sequenced material came from blood. The chain combines TRBV29-1 with TRBJ2-7; D ambiguous. The TCR sequence derives from a man aged 70 or older in good health. The CDR3 sequence: CSVGGGTNYEQYF. The CDR3 DNA reads TGCAGCGTTGGAGGTGGAACGAACTACGAGCAGTACTTC.